This T cell receptor (beta chain) is drawn from a study of blood T cell repertoires in COVID-19. Study background: Specimens from acute and convalescent COVID-19 originated in the United States, Italy and Spain.

Clones were read by immunoSEQ multiplex PCR, and TCRdb kept only the in-frame ones, dropping some. The table has over 400,000 clones, roughly 88% seen once. As regards this clone: The sample contains more than one DNA sequence encoding this CDR3.

V was clipped by 8 bases and J by 1 base; unmatched bases: 5. The CDR3 has 13 residues. The V gene's germline CDR1 is SGDLS and CDR2 YYNGEE. The origin of this receptor is a human donor in a cohort sampled during active COVID-19. Sequencing was performed on peripheral blood. The chain joins TRBV9 to TRBJ2-7; 8 positions match TRBD1. The CDR3 reads CASSGTGSYEQYF. The CDR3 region has the DNA TGTGCCAGTTCCGGGACAGGATCCTACGAGCAGTACTTC.